The 32 T cell receptor beta chains below all came from one sample that was sequenced in a study of control samples from healthy donors and cancer patients. The protocol was immunoSEQ multiplex PCR, while the TCRdb copy is restricted to in-frame clones and leaves out a portion. The sample contains 170,000 or so clones, about nine tenths of which appear only once. Input material: blood. The receptors derive from a woman aged 40 to 50 in good health.

The chain carries TRBV5-1 and TRBJ1-2, with 8 bases lining up with TRBD1. Trimming took 4 bases from V and 4 from J; bases not matched to a gene: 3. From germline, CDR1 is SGHRS and CDR2 YFSETQ. The CDR3 extends over 13 amino acids. The CDR3 loop is CASSVDRGYGYTF. CDR3 DNA: TGCGCCAGCAGCGTCGACAGGGGCTATGGCTACACCTTC.

The chain carries TRBV20-1 and TRBJ1-4, with no clear D. The CDR3 is 11 amino acids. Germline assignment: CDR1 DFQATT and CDR2 SNEGSKA (reference sequence). The V gene lost 5 bases and the J gene lost 8 bases, with 9 bases spanning the gap. CDR3: CSAWAGEKLFF. The CDR3 coding sequence is TGCAGTGCTTGGGCGGGGGAAAAACTGTTTTTT.

This sequence joins TRBV2 and TRBJ2-1; 8 positions agree with TRBD2. V lost 2 bases and J lost 3; bases outside the gene matches: 6. The CDR3 extends over 16 amino acids. CDR1 and CDR2 from the germline V gene are SNHLY and FYNNEI. Written as DNA, the CDR3 is TGTGCCAGCAGTGAAAGGGCTAGCGGGCTCTACAATGAGCAGTTCTTC. Amino acids: CASSERASGLYNEQFF.

This clone was detected only a few times. The chain recombines TRBV2 with TRBJ1-6; D may be TRBD1 (5 bases). The V and J ends lost 0 bases and 5 bases respectively, with 5 bases between them. CDR1 is SNHLY, CDR2 FYNNEI, per germline. The CDR3 is 14 residues long. DNA for the CDR3: TGTGCCAGCAGTGAAGCAGGGGATAATTCACCCCTCCACTTT. It specifies CASSEAGDNSPLHF.

The rearrangement uses TRBV9 and TRBJ1-1, with 8 nucleotides matching TRBD1. The junction had 2 bases not matched to a gene; V was cut back by 3 bases and J by 1 base. The germline gives CDR1 SGDLS, CDR2 YYNGEE. This CDR3 is 14 amino acids long. Written as DNA, the CDR3 is TGTGCCAGCAGCGGCGGGACAGGGAACACTGAAGCTTTCTTT. It codes for CASSGGTGNTEAFF.

The V gene is TRBV7-9, the J gene TRBJ2-7, with 10 bases matching TRBD1. CDR1 and CDR2 (germline): SEHNR, FQNEAQ (reference sequence). V trimming: 5 bases; J trimming: 4 bases; junction bases outside the gene matches: 17. The CDR3 loop spans 18 amino acids. This chain's CDR3 is CASSPPGQGWTGSYEQYF. CDR3 nucleotides: TGTGCCAGCAGCCCTCCGGGACAGGGGTGGACCGGATCGTACGAGCAGTACTTC.

DNA for the CDR3: TGTGCCAGCAGTCGAGAGGACGTGACCGGGGAGCTGTTTTTT. It specifies CASSREDVTGELFF. This chain links TRBV2 with TRBJ2-2; D not certain. This CDR3 spans 14 amino acids. Germline-derived CDR1 and CDR2 are SNHLY and FYNNEI. With 5 bases removed from V and 5 bases from J, the gap between germline ends came to 12 bases.

The chain is built from TRBV10-1 and TRBJ2-7; TRBD2 aligns across 7 bases. The germline V gene encodes CDR1 WNHNN and CDR2 SYGVQD (reference sequence). With V trimmed by 8 bases and J by 6 bases, 10 bases remained unmatched. This CDR3 comprises 13 residues. The CDR3, as DNA: TGCGCCAGCTCCCTTAACGGGGGGTCCGAGCAGTACTTC. As protein: CASSLNGGSEQYF.

V gene TRBV5-6 combines with J gene TRBJ1-1, with D tentatively TRBD1 (5 bases). Germline CDR1 reads SGHDT; CDR2 reads YYEEEE. V lost 2 bases to trimming and J lost 5 bases, with 7 bases between them. The CDR3 is 12 amino acids. The CDR3: CASSFGGTEAFF. The CDR3 nucleotides are TGTGCCAGCAGCTTCGGGGGAACTGAAGCTTTCTTT.

The V gene is TRBV7-9, the J gene TRBJ2-5, with D possibly TRBD2 on 6 matching bases. V shed 1 base and J shed 2 bases, with 11 bases lying between them. Germline V gene lookup returns CDR1 SEHNR and CDR2 FQNEAQ (reference sequence). CDR3 size: 15 residues. This CDR3 reads CASSLGVAGQETQYF. CDR3 DNA: TGTGCCAGCAGCTTAGGGGTCGCGGGGCAAGAGACCCAGTACTTC. Full variable domain (rest looked up from reference TRBV7-9 and TRBJ2-5): DTGVSQNPRHKITKRGQNVTFRCDPISEHNRLYWYRQTLGQGPEFLTYFQNEAQLEKSRLLSDRFSAERPKGSFSTLEIQRTEQGDSAMYLCASSLGVAGQETQYFGPGTRLLVL.

This chain uses TRBV11-2 with TRBJ2-1; unclear D gene. The germline gives CDR1 SGHAT, CDR2 FQNNGV. The CDR3 has 15 amino acids. Deletions cut 5 bases from V and 6 bases from J, with 17 bases between. The CDR3, as DNA: TGTGCCAGCAGCCCCCCCTCTGGAAGGGTCAATGAGCAGTTCTTC. This encodes CASSPPSGRVNEQFF.

This chain links TRBV9 with TRBJ1-6, with D uncertain. From germline, CDR1 is SGDLS and CDR2 YYNGEE. The CDR3 is 16 amino acids. V was pared by 0 bases and J by 2 bases, with 9 bases between. CDR3 in DNA: TGTGCCAGCAGCGTAGGCGCTACGACCTATAATTCACCCCTCCACTTT. It translates to CASSVGATTYNSPLHF.

This chain joins TRBV7-8 and TRBJ1-5; no definite D call. The CDR3 consists of 15 residues. Germline V CDR1 and CDR2: SGHVS, FQNEAQ. Trimming pared 1 base from V and 0 bases from J, leaving 7 bases between. CDR3 in DNA: TGTGCCAGCAGCTTAGGTCAGGTTAGCAATCAGCCCCAGCATTTT. Translating it yields CASSLGQVSNQPQHF.

The rearrangement uses TRBV5-1 and TRBJ2-3; D not resolved. CDR1 is SGHRS, CDR2 YFSETQ, per germline. Trimming took off 4 bases at V and 2 bases at J, with 14 bases between the two ends. The CDR3 has 15 residues. CDR3 in amino acids: CASSPRGGLTDTQYF. The CDR3 DNA reads as TGCGCCAGCAGCCCCAGAGGCGGCCTCACAGATACGCAGTATTTT.

This clone has a single count. The V and J genes are TRBV11-2 and TRBJ2-5; D is possibly TRBD2 (6 bases). Germline lookup yields CDR1 SGHAT and CDR2 FQNNGV. The V gene lost 5 bases and the J gene lost 7 bases, with 8 bases spanning the gap. This CDR3 has 11 residues. The CDR3 reads CASSAGGTQYF. The DNA for the CDR3 is TGTGCCAGCAGCGCCGGGGGGACCCAGTACTTC.

The CDR3, as DNA: TGTGCCAGCAGCGCGGATCCTTGGAACACCATATATTTT. Protein: CASSADPWNTIYF. The chain links TRBV9 to TRBJ1-3, with D uncertain. V gave up 3 bases and J gave up 7 bases, with 11 bases separating them. CDR3 size: 13 residues. Looked up from germline, CDR1 is SGDLS and CDR2 is YYNGEE. Based on the CDR3 plus reference TRBV9 and TRBJ1-3, the full variable domain is DSGVTQTPKHLITATGQRVTLRCSPRSGDLSVYWYQQSLDQGLQFLIQYYNGEERAKGNILERFSAQQFPDLHSELNLSSLELGDSALYFCASSADPWNTIYFGEGSWLTVV.

This chain uses TRBV7-9 with TRBJ1-4, with a possible D match to TRBD1 (6 bases). The germline gives CDR1 SEHNR, CDR2 FQNEAQ (reference sequence). V was clipped by 3 bases and J by 6 bases, with 14 bases between them. CDR3 length: 15 amino acids. This CDR3 reads CASSLGGGGYEKLFF. The CDR3 region has the DNA TGTGCCAGCAGCTTGGGAGGCGGGGGCTATGAAAAACTGTTTTTT.

The genes are TRBV7-3 and TRBJ1-1; a possible D gene is TRBD1 (5 bases). V lost 5 bases, J lost 1 base, and 5 bases lay in between. The CDR3 consists of 12 residues. Germline lookup yields CDR1 SGHTA and CDR2 FQGTGA. CDR3 sequence (DNA): TGTGCCAGCAGCCAGGGGAACACTGAAGCTTTCTTT. Protein: CASSQGNTEAFF.

The rearrangement uses TRBV24-1 and TRBJ1-2; 9 nucleotides match TRBD1. Germline-derived CDR1 and CDR2 are KGHDR and SFDVKD. The CDR3 is 16 amino acids. After removal of 4 bases from V and 8 bases from J, the junction contained 13 bases not matched to a gene. DNA for the CDR3: TGTGCCACCAGTGAGACACCGGGACAGGGTTCAGCGGGCTACACCTTC. This sequence encodes CATSETPGQGSAGYTF.

This chain links TRBV7-2 with TRBJ2-7, with D perhaps matching TRBD1 or TRBD2 (6 bases each). There are 15 residues in the CDR3. From germline, CDR1 is SGHTA and CDR2 FQGNSA. Deletions cut 4 bases from V and 2 bases from J, with 15 bases between. The CDR3 coding sequence is TGTGCCAGCAGCTCGACTCGGGGGCCAACCTACGAGCAGTACTTC. It is translated as CASSSTRGPTYEQYF. Together with reference TRBV7-2 and TRBJ2-7, the CDR3 gives the full variable domain: GAGVSQSPSNKVTEKGKDVELRCDPISGHTALYWYRQSLGQGLEFLIYFQGNSAPDKSGLPSDRFSAERTGGSVSTLTIQRTQQEDSAVYLCASSSTRGPTYEQYFGPGTRLTVT.

The J gene is TRBJ2-1, the V gene TRBV7-3; D perhaps matches TRBD1 (5 bases). CDR3 length: 13 residues. CDR1 is SGHTA, CDR2 FQGTGA, per germline. Trimming took off 1 base at V and 12 bases at J, with 13 bases between the two ends. DNA for the CDR3: TGTGCCAGCAGCTTAAAGAAGGACACGAGGCAGTTCTTC. Its translation: CASSLKKDTRQFF.

The CDR3 reads CASSPRQGSNSPLHF. CDR3 sequence (DNA): TGTGCCAGCAGCCCTCGACAGGGGTCGAATTCACCCCTCCACTTT. V usage is TRBV3-1 (or the pseudogene TRBV3-2) and J usage is TRBJ1-6; the match to TRBD1 covers 8 bases. Germline trimming cut 4 bases from V and 7 bases from J; bases unmatched to any gene: 6. Germline CDR1 LGHDT, CDR2 YNNKEL (reference sequence). The CDR3 has 15 amino acids.

The V gene is TRBV5-1, the J gene TRBJ2-7; TRBD1 aligns across 10 bases. Per germline, CDR1 SGHRS and CDR2 YFSETQ. CDR3 length: 15 amino acids. Trimming took 4 bases from V and 5 from J; bases not matched to a gene: 9. The CDR3, as DNA: TGCGCCAGCAGCAGGGACAGGGGACCCTCGAACGAGCAGTACTTC. Residues: CASSRDRGPSNEQYF.

V usage is TRBV6-5 and J usage is TRBJ1-6, with TRBD1 identical over 7 bases. Germline V gives CDR1 MNHEY, CDR2 SVGAGI. The CDR3 is 15 amino acids. The trim removed 6 bases at V and 9 bases at J, leaving 11 bases unmatched. CDR3 nucleotide sequence: TGTGCCAGCAGGGATACAGGGGCGATGGGTTCACCCCTCCACTTT. As protein: CASRDTGAMGSPLHF.

The chain has TRBV18 and TRBJ2-1, with 11 bases fitting TRBD2. Germline V gene data show CDR1 as KGHSH and CDR2 as LQKENI. There are 15 residues in the CDR3. J lost 10 bases, V lost 3 bases, and 8 bases had no gene match. This chain's CDR3 is CASSPLAGGFGEQFF. CDR3 bases: TGTGCCAGCTCACCCCTAGCGGGGGGATTCGGGGAGCAGTTCTTC.

The V and J genes are TRBV5-1 and TRBJ2-7; D remains ambiguous. CDR1 SGHRS and CDR2 YFSETQ come from the germline V gene. Trimming pared 0 bases from V and 2 bases from J, leaving 15 bases between. The CDR3 has 16 amino acids. Written as DNA, the CDR3 is TGCGCCAGCAGCTTGGATTCAGACTCGCCGACCTACGAGCAGTACTTC. Its translation is CASSLDSDSPTYEQYF.

This chain connects TRBV6-5 to TRBJ1-2; D ambiguous. CDR3 length: 12 amino acids. Trimming removed 4 bases from V and 1 base from J, with 4 bases in between. CDR1 MNHEY and CDR2 SVGAGI come from the germline V gene. DNA for the CDR3: TGTGCCAGCAGTTCCGATAACTATGGCTACACCTTC. Translating it yields CASSSDNYGYTF.

This chain joins TRBV6-1 and TRBJ2-3; no clear D gene. V dropped 0 bases and J dropped 0 bases, with 13 bases sitting between them. Germline values: CDR1 MNHNS, CDR2 SASEGT. This CDR3 has 17 amino acids. The CDR3 nucleotides read TGTGCCAGCAGTGAAGCGTTCTGGAGCTCTAGCACAGATACGCAGTATTTT. Its protein product is CASSEAFWSSSTDTQYF.

The V call is TRBV24-1, the J call TRBJ2-2, with TRBD2 matching 15 bases. The V segment lost 2 bases and the J segment 5 bases; nucleotides outside the gene matches: 5. The CDR3 sequence is 18 residues long. Germline CDR1 reads KGHDR; CDR2 reads SFDVKD. The CDR3 sequence: CATSDSGLAGGYTGELFF. In DNA, the CDR3 is TGTGCCACCAGTGATTCCGGACTAGCGGGGGGGTATACCGGGGAGCTGTTTTTT.

The chain is built from TRBV12-5 and TRBJ2-7; weak D call: TRBD1 (5 bases). Trimming left V 6 bases short and J 7 bases short, with 19 bases between. Per germline, CDR1 LGHNT and CDR2 FRNRAP. The CDR3 extends over 14 amino acids. The CDR3 reads CASGQLQGSQEQYF. DNA for the CDR3: TGTGCTAGTGGCCAACTCCAGGGAAGTCAAGAGCAGTACTTC.

This clone is a singleton in its sample. This chain connects TRBV6-6 to TRBJ1-1; D gene ambiguous. The CDR3 is 16 amino acids. CDR1 and CDR2 from the germline V gene are MNHNY and SVGAGI (reference sequence). The V and J ends lost 2 bases and 0 bases respectively, with 13 bases between them. In DNA form, the CDR3 reads TGTGCCAGCAGTTACCCCGGAGGAACTTTGAACACTGAAGCTTTCTTT. Its translation is CASSYPGGTLNTEAFF.

V gene TRBV6-1 combines with J gene TRBJ1-2; D might be TRBD1 (5 bases). V lost 7 bases to trimming and J lost 3 bases, with 9 bases between them. The CDR3 has 12 amino acids. CDR1 and CDR2 from the germline V gene are MNHNS and SASEGT. The CDR3 region has the DNA TGTGCCAGCACCCAGACAGACTATGGCTACACCTTC. The encoded protein is CASTQTDYGYTF.